This TCR beta chain was identified during a study of blood T cell repertoires in COVID-19. Background on the study: Nucleic acid was either cDNA or gDNA, and it came from T cells, B-cell-depleted T cells, or PBMCs.

Residents of about two dozen US areas, aged roughly 18 to 89 years, made up the participants. This clone was detected only once. Per the study methods: The assay estimated nucleated cells by amplifying reference gene primers. TCRdb's copy holds only in-frame clones and misses some; the assay was immunoSEQ multiplex PCR. The V and J calls and clone size are taken from that table; D and trimming were inferred from the DNA. The data hold fewer than 350,000 clones, with approximately 90% observed a single time. The CDR3 extends over 14 amino acids. The sequence was obtained from a woman aged 35 to 49 with acute COVID-19. Source material: PBMCs or T cells enriched from blood (not recorded which). This sequence joins TRBV21-1 and TRBJ2-7; the table's TRBD1 call for D was not verified on the DNA. TRBV21-1 is a pseudogene segment. This CDR3 reads CASNTQENSYEQYF. CDR3 in DNA: TGTGCCAGCAATACACAGGAAAACTCCTACGAGCAGTACTTC.